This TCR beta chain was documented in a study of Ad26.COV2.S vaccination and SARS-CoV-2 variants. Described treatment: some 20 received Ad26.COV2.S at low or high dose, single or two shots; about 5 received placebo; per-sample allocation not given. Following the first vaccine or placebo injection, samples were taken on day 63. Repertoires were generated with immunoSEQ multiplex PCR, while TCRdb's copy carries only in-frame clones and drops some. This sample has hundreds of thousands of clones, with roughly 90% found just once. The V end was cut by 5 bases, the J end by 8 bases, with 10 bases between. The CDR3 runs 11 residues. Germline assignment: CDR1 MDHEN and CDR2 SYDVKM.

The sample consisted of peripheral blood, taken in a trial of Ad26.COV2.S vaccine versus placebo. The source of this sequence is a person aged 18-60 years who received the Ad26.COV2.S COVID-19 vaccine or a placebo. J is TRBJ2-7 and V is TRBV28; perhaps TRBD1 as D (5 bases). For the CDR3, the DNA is TGTGCCAGCAGTGGAAAGGGGCAGCAGTACTTC. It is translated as CASSGKGQQYF.